The 22 T cell receptor beta chains below were found in one sample sequenced in a study of Tregs in tolerant kidney transplant recipients. Profiling relied on immunoSEQ multiplex PCR, and the TCRdb table lists in-frame clones only, not all of them. The sample lists fewer than 65,000 clones, 70% to 90% occurring once. Sequences were derived from Tregs from blood, sampled before the transplant. All receptors come from a human donor who received a combined kidney and bone marrow transplant.

The chain joins TRBV6-6 to TRBJ1-2; 7 nucleotides match TRBD1. CDR1 MNHNY and CDR2 SVGAGI come from the germline V gene (reference sequence). The CDR3 contains 14 residues. V was pared by 8 bases and J by 1 base, with 7 bases of the junction left unmatched. The CDR3: CASGRQGGNYGYTF. Here the CDR3 DNA reads TGTGCCAGCGGACGGCAGGGGGGTAACTATGGCTACACCTTC.

This clone was seen only a few times. The chain carries TRBV18 and TRBJ1-4; tentatively, D is TRBD1 (6 bases). Trimming pared 0 bases from V and 12 bases from J, leaving 14 bases between. The CDR3 is made up of 14 amino acids. Germline CDR1 KGHSH, CDR2 LQKENI. CDR3 nucleotides: TGTGCCAGCTCACCACCGGCGGGCAGGGGTGAACTGTTTTTT. It yields the protein CASSPPAGRGELFF.

The gene calls are TRBV6-1 and TRBJ1-2; D is unresolved. V lost 2 bases to trimming and J lost 2 bases, with 9 bases between them. Per germline, CDR1 MNHNS and CDR2 SASEGT. The CDR3 totals 14 residues. The CDR3 region is CASSEMTLNYGYTF. CDR3 in DNA: TGTGCCAGCAGTGAAATGACATTAAACTATGGCTACACCTTC.

This chain links TRBV7-2 with TRBJ2-3, with D maybe TRBD1 (5 bases). The V gene lost 5 bases and the J gene lost 4 bases, with 10 bases spanning the gap. Germline-derived CDR1 and CDR2 are SGHTA and FQGNSA. The CDR3 extends over 13 amino acids. The chain's CDR3 is CASSRGHADTQYF. The CDR3 region has the DNA TGTGCCAGCAGCCGAGGACACGCAGATACGCAGTATTTT.

The V and J genes are TRBV11-2 and TRBJ2-1; possibly TRBD2 for D (5 bases). Trimming cost V 8 bases and J 5 bases, with 25 bases left between them. From germline, CDR1 is SGHAT and CDR2 FQNNGV. This CDR3 is built from 17 residues. As DNA, the CDR3 is TGTGCCAGCTCCCAGACGGGCAGCGGCCATACGGACAATGAGCAGTTCTTC. Its translation: CASSQTGSGHTDNEQFF.

The gene calls are TRBV2 and TRBJ2-7; 8 nucleotides agree with TRBD1. The CDR3 runs 12 residues. V lost 10 bases and J lost 9; bases outside the gene matches: 11. CDR1 is SNHLY, CDR2 FYNNEI, per germline. The CDR3 DNA reads TGTGCCACCCAGGGGGCGAATTGGGTGCAGTACTTC. It is translated as CATQGANWVQYF.

This clone was detected only a few times. The chain links TRBV6-1 to TRBJ2-6; D gene unclear. There are 11 residues in the CDR3. Germline CDR1 MNHNS, CDR2 SASEGT. CDR3 sequence (DNA): TGTGGGAGTTCTGGGGCCAACGTCCTGACTTTC. Amino acids: CGSSGANVLTF.

The rearrangement uses TRBV10-2 and TRBJ2-7, with D perhaps matching TRBD1 (6 bases). The CDR3 runs 15 residues. V lost 2 bases and J 1 base, leaving 12 bases between the germline ends. Germline V CDR1 and CDR2: WSHSY, SAAADI. The CDR3 spells CASSERAGASYEQYF. The CDR3 bases are TGCGCCAGCAGTGAGAGGGCAGGGGCGTCCTACGAGCAGTACTTC.

This sequence joins TRBV7-9 and TRBJ2-7; D gene ambiguous. Trimming took off 0 bases at V and 7 bases at J, with 7 bases between the two ends. Germline-derived CDR1 and CDR2 are SEHNR and FQNEAQ (reference sequence). There are 12 residues in the CDR3. DNA for the CDR3: TGTGCCAGCAGCTTAGCGCTGGGGGAGCAGTACTTC. Translation gives CASSLALGEQYF.

The J gene is TRBJ2-4, the V gene TRBV18; D is ambiguous. Germline loops: CDR1 KGHSH, CDR2 LQKENI. The V gene lost 1 base and the J gene lost 0 bases, with 10 bases spanning the gap. CDR3 length: 16 residues. CDR3 residues: CASSPQGTLAKNIQYF. Here the CDR3 DNA reads TGTGCCAGCTCACCACAGGGTACCCTAGCCAAAAACATTCAGTACTTC.

The table lists this clone with a few counts. The chain employs TRBV19 and TRBJ2-1, with 13 positions matching TRBD2. In germline, CDR1 is LNHDA, CDR2 SQIVND (reference sequence). This CDR3 has 17 residues. V dropped 7 bases and J dropped 8; count of bases not matched to a gene: 14. CDR3 coding DNA: TGTGCCAGTAAACCTTCCGGACTAGCGGGAGCCGTCGATGAGCAGTTCTTC. Its translation is CASKPSGLAGAVDEQFF.

The chain recombines TRBV5-4 with TRBJ2-2, with 8 bases lining up with TRBD1. Losses at the gene ends were 1 base for V and 0 bases for J; bases not matched to a gene: 2. The germline V gene encodes CDR1 SGHNT and CDR2 YYREEE (reference sequence). The CDR3 extends over 16 amino acids. The CDR3 DNA sequence: TGTGCCAGCAGCTTGAACAGGGGGGCGAACACCGGGGAGCTGTTTTTT. Encoded protein: CASSLNRGANTGELFF.

This rearrangement joins TRBV7-9 to TRBJ1-2; perhaps TRBD1 as D (5 bases). Germline loops: CDR1 SEHNR, CDR2 FQNEAQ (reference sequence). This CDR3 contains 14 residues. Trimming removed 3 bases at V and 7 bases at J, with 15 bases between. The CDR3 sequence is CASSFNTGTGGYTF. The DNA for the CDR3 is TGTGCCAGCAGCTTCAATACCGGGACCGGTGGCTACACCTTC.

The chain is built from TRBV5-8 and TRBJ2-5; 9 nucleotides line up with TRBD1. From germline, CDR1 is SGHTS and CDR2 YDEGEE. The ends lost 1 base at V and 5 bases at J; junction bases unmatched: 3. CDR3 length: 14 amino acids. In DNA form, the CDR3 reads TGTGCCAGCAGCTTGTGGGACAGGGCCGAGACCCAGTACTTC. It encodes CASSLWDRAETQYF.

This clone was detected only a few times. The rearrangement links TRBV10-3 to TRBJ2-1; 7 bases align to TRBD2. The CDR3 spans 16 residues. J gave up 6 bases and V 2 bases, and 10 bases lay outside the gene matches. Germline V gene sequence: CDR1 ENHRY, CDR2 SYGVKD. The CDR3 is CAISELASGQRNEQFF. The CDR3 DNA reads TGTGCCATCAGTGAGCTAGCTAGCGGACAACGCAATGAGCAGTTCTTC.

The V gene is TRBV19, the J gene TRBJ2-7, with 8 bases matching TRBD2. Germline CDR1 LNHDA, CDR2 SQIVND (reference sequence). The CDR3 has 14 amino acids. With 3 bases clipped from V and 1 base from J, the junction kept 2 bases outside the gene matches. CDR3 bases: TGTGCCAGTAGTATGGGACTAGTATCCTACGAGCAGTACTTC. It encodes CASSMGLVSYEQYF.

The chain links TRBV7-2 to TRBJ1-6; TRBD1 agrees at 10 bases. The CDR3 totals 13 residues. V gave up 8 bases and J gave up 7 bases; unmatched junction bases: 2. CDR1 SGHTA and CDR2 FQGNSA come from the germline V gene. The CDR3 reads CASGGQGNSPLHF. The CDR3 nucleotides are TGTGCCAGCGGGGGACAGGGGAATTCACCCCTCCACTTT. The full variable domain, in which reference TRBV7-2 and TRBJ1-6 provide the parts outside the CDR3, is GAGVSQSPSNKVTEKGKDVELRCDPISGHTALYWYRQSLGQGLEFLIYFQGNSAPDKSGLPSDRFSAERTGGSVSTLTIQRTQQEDSAVYLCASGGQGNSPLHFGNGTRLTVT.

The chain uses TRBV28 and TRBJ2-3; D gene unclear. The CDR3 extends over 13 amino acids. Trimming removed 6 bases at V and 6 bases at J, with 13 bases between. Germline V lookup: CDR1 MDHEN, CDR2 SYDVKM. CDR3 amino acids: CASSSAGSDTQYF. DNA of the CDR3: TGTGCCAGCAGCTCGGCCGGATCCGATACGCAGTATTTT.

In this sample, this clone turned up once. The chain couples TRBV27 to TRBJ2-3; 8 bases line up with TRBD2. The CDR3 loop spans 16 amino acids. The germline gives CDR1 MNHEY, CDR2 SMNVEV (reference sequence). V trimming: 6 bases; J trimming: 2 bases; junction bases outside the gene matches: 10. This chain's CDR3 is CASSPRGARVTDTQYF. Here the CDR3 DNA reads TGTGCCAGCAGCCCGCGGGGGGCCAGAGTCACAGATACGCAGTATTTT.

This clone has only one observation. This chain links TRBV14 with TRBJ2-7, with D unclear. Germline V gives CDR1 SGHDN, CDR2 FVKESK. CDR3 length: 13 residues. V lost 2 bases and J lost 3, with 8 bases in between. The CDR3 loop is CASSQFPGYEQYF. Written as DNA, the CDR3 is TGTGCCAGCAGCCAATTCCCCGGCTACGAGCAGTACTTC. The full variable domain, rest sourced from reference TRBV14 and TRBJ2-7, is EAGVTQFPSHSVIEKGQTVTLRCDPISGHDNLYWYRRVMGKEIKFLLHFVKESKQDESGMPNNRFLAERTGGTYSTLKVQPAELEDSGVYFCASSQFPGYEQYFGPGTRLTVT.

The rearrangement links TRBV27 to TRBJ2-1, with D unresolved. CDR3 length: 15 amino acids. Trimming shortened V by 5 bases and J by 0 bases, and 11 bases separated the two germline ends. CDR1 is MNHEY and CDR2 is SMNVEV in the germline V gene (reference sequence). Here the CDR3 DNA reads TGTGCCAGCAGTCCACGACTGAGCTCCTACAATGAGCAGTTCTTC. It translates to CASSPRLSSYNEQFF.

Note on this clone: The junction departs from germline at one end; a sequencing error may be responsible. Additional DNA sequences in this sample encode the identical CDR3. The chain carries TRBV5-1 and TRBJ2-6; 8 nucleotides agree with TRBD2. The germline CDR1 and CDR2 sequences are SGHRS and YFSETQ. The CDR3 totals 18 residues. The CDR3 protein is CASSLVSGASSGANVLTF. The DNA of the CDR3 is TGCGCCAGCAGCTTGGTTAGCGGGGCCAGCTCTGGGGCCAACGTCCTGACCTTC.